This TCR beta chain was recorded in a study of Graves' ophthalmopathy and Graves' hyperthyroidism. Study information: Prior to any treatment, peripheral blood was collected at the time of initial diagnosis.

Orbital computed tomography, together with clinical symptoms, serum thyroxine, TRAb and thyroid ultrasound, was used for diagnosis. Someone took the PBMCs out of about 10 ml of fresh peripheral blood. RNA transcripts were the template, and TCR beta CDR3 regions were amplified from them. First-round RT-PCR employed HTBI primers, with a second-round multiplex PCR after it. TCRdb re-called the multiplex PCR reads through MiXCR, storing one row per CDR3 protein. This table holds 680,000 or so distinct CDR3 sequences, 22% found once. Losses at the gene ends were 6 bases for V and 2 bases for J; bases not matched to a gene: 4. The CDR3 contains 14 residues. Germline CDR1 and CDR2: ENHRY and SYGVKD.

This receptor was identified in a woman younger than 30 with stable Graves' hyperthyroidism. Some clones in this sample may be carry-over from other donors' samples. The chain carries TRBV10-3 and TRBJ2-7; 10 bases are shared with TRBD2. Source material: peripheral blood. The CDR3 region is CAISGLADAYEQYF. In nucleotides, the CDR3 is TGTGCCATCAGCGGACTAGCGGACGCCTACGAGCAGTACTTC.